This TCR beta chain was identified in a study of blood T cell repertoires in COVID-19. For the study at large: Sources were T cells, B-cell-depleted T cells, or PBMCs; the material itself was cDNA or gDNA.

The germline gives CDR1 MDHEN, CDR2 SYDVKM. V was clipped by 5 bases and J by 4 bases, with 15 bases between them. The CDR3 has 16 amino acids. Per the study methods: Estimated nucleated cell counts came from reference gene primer amplification. Generated by immunoSEQ multiplex PCR, the TCRdb table keeps only in-frame clones and is missing some. That table is the source of V, J and clone size, and D and trimming were worked out from the DNA. The data show 390,000 or so clones, approximately 89% seen once. Followed longitudinally, the Seattle patients had been enrolled during active infection. This clonotype originated in a woman in her 30s with COVID-19, enrolled during active disease. Sequencing was carried out using peripheral blood. The J gene is TRBJ2-6, the V gene TRBV28; D gene uncertain. The CDR3 region has the DNA TGTGCCAGCAGTCCGACCCCCGTAGCCGGGGCCAACGTCCTGACTTTC. Translation: CASSPTPVAGANVLTF.